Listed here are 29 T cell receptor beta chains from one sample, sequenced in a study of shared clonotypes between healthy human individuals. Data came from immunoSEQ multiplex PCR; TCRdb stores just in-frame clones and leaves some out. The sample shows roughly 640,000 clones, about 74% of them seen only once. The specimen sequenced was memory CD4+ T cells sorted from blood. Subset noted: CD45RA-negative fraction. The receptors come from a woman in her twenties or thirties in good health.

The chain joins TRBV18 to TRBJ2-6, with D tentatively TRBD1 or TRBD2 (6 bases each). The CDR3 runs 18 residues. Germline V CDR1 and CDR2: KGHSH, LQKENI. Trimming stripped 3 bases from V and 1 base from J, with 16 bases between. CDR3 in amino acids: CASSPIRGGGSGANVLTF. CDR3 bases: TGTGCCAGCTCACCTATCAGGGGAGGAGGGTCTGGGGCCAACGTCCTGACTTTC.

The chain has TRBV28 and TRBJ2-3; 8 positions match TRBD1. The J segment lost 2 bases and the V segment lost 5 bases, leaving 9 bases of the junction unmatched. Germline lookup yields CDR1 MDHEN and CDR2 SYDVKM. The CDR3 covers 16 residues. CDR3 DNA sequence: TGTGCCAGCAGTCCCCAGGGGGCGTTTATCACAGATACGCAGTATTTT. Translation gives CASSPQGAFITDTQYF. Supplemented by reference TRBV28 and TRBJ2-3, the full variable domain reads DVKVTQSSRYLVKRTGEKVFLECVQDMDHENMFWYRQDPGLGLRLIYFSYDVKMKEKGDIPEGYSVSREKKERFSLILESASTNQTSMYLCASSPQGAFITDTQYFGPGTRLTVL.

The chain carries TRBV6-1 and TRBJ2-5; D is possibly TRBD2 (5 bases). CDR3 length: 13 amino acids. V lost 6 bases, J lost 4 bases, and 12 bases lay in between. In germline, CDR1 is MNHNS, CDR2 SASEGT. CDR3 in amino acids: CASRETRGETQYF. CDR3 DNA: TGTGCCAGCAGGGAGACACGGGGAGAGACCCAGTACTTC.

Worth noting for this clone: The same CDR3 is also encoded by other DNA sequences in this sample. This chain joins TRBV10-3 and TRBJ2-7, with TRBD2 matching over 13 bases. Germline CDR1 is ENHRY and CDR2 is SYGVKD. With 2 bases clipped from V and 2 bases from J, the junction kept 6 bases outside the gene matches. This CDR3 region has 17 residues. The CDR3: CAISETSGRAGPYEQYF. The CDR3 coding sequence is TGTGCCATCAGTGAGACTAGCGGGAGGGCGGGGCCCTACGAGCAGTACTTC.

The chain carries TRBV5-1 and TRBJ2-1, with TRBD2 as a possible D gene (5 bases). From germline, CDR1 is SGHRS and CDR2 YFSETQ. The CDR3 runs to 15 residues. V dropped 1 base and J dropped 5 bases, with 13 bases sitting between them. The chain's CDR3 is CASSLTLAQNNEQFF. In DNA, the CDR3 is TGCGCCAGCAGCTTGACTCTAGCCCAAAACAATGAGCAGTTCTTC.

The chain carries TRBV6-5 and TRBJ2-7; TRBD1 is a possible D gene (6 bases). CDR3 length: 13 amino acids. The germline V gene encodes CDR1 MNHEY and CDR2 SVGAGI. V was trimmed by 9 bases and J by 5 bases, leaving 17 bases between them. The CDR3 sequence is CARPTGIRDEQYF. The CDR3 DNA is TGTGCCAGGCCGACAGGAATTAGAGACGAGCAGTACTTC.

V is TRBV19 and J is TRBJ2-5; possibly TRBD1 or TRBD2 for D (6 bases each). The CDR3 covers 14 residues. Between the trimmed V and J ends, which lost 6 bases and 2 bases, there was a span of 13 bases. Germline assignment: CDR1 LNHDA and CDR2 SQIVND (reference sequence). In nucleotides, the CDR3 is TGTGCCAGTAGGCATCAGGGGACTCAAGAGACCCAGTACTTC. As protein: CASRHQGTQETQYF.

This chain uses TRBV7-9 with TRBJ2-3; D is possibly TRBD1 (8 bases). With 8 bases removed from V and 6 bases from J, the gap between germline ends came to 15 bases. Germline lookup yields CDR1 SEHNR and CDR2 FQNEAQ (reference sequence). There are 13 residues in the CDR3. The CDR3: CASRTGRGDTQYF. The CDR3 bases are TGTGCCAGCCGGACAGGGAGGGGGGATACGCAGTATTTT.

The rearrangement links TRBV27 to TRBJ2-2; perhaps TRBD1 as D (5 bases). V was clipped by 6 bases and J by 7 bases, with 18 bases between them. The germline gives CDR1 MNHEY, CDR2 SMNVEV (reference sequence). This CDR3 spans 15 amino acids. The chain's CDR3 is CASRTARMVNGELFF. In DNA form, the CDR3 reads TGTGCCAGCAGGACAGCCCGGATGGTAAACGGGGAGCTGTTTTTT.

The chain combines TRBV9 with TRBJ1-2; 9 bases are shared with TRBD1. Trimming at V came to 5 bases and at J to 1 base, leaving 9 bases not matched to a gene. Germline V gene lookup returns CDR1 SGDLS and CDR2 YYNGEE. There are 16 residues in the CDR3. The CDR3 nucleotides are TGTGCCAGCAGTTTATCCGGGACAGGGAGTAACTATGGCTACACCTTC. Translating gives CASSLSGTGSNYGYTF.

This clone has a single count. This chain's CDR3 is CASSPSGYEQYF. DNA for the CDR3: TGTGCCAGCAGTCCCTCCGGGTACGAGCAGTACTTC. The V and J genes are TRBV6-5 and TRBJ2-7, with unresolved D. CDR3 length equals 12 residues. CDR1 is MNHEY, CDR2 SVGAGI, per germline. V lost 5 bases and J 4 bases, leaving 9 bases between the germline ends.

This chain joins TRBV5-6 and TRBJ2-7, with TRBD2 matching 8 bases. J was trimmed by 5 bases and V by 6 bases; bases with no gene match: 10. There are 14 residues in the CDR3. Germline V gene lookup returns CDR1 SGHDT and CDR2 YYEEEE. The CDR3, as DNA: TGTGCCAGCACCACAGCCCGGGGGGGACACGAGCAGTACTTC. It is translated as CASTTARGGHEQYF. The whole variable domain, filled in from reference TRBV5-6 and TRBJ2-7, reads DAGVTQSPTHLIKTRGQQVTLRCSPKSGHDTVSWYQQALGQGPQFIFQYYEEEERQRGNFPDRFSGHQFPNYSSELNVNALLLGDSALYLCASTTARGGHEQYFGPGTRLTVT.

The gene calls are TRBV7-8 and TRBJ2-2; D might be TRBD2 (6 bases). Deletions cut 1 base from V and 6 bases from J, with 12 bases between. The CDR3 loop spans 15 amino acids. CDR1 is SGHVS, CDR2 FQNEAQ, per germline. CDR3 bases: TGTGCCAGCAGCTTAGGACTAGATAGAGCCGGGGAGCTGTTTTTT. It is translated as CASSLGLDRAGELFF.

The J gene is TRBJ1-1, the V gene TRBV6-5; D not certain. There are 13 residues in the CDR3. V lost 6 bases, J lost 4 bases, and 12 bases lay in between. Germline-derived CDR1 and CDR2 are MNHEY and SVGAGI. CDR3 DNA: TGTGCCAGCAGGACACAGAGTAGCACTGAAGCTTTCTTT. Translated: CASRTQSSTEAFF.

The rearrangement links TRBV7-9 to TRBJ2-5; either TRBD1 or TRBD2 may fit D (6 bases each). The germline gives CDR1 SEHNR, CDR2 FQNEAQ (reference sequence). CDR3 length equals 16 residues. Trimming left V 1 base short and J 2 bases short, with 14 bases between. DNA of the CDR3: TGTGCCAGCAGCTTAGTCGGGGGAAGGGGGCAAGAGACCCAGTACTTC. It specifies CASSLVGGRGQETQYF.

The CDR3 loop reads CASSFDRRTEAFF. CDR3 DNA sequence: TGTGCCAGCAGTTTTGACAGGAGAACTGAAGCTTTCTTT. The gene calls are TRBV9 and TRBJ1-1, with D possibly TRBD1 on 6 matching bases. The V end was cut by 5 bases, the J end by 5 bases, with 13 bases between. CDR1 is SGDLS and CDR2 is YYNGEE in the germline V gene. This CDR3 spans 13 amino acids.

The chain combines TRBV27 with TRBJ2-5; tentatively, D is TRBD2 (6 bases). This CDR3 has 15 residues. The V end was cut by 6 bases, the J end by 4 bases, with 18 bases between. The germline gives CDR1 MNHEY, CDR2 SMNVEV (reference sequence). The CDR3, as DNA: TGTGCCAGCAGCTTCGCCGGGTTGGAGGGAGAGACCCAGTACTTC. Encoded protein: CASSFAGLEGETQYF.

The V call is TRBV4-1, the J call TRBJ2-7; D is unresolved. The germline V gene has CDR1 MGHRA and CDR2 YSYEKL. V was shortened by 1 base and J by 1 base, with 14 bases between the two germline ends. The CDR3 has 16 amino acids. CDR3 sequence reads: CASSQGWVGSSYEQYF. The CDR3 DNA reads TGCGCCAGCAGCCAAGGTTGGGTAGGCAGTTCCTACGAGCAGTACTTC.

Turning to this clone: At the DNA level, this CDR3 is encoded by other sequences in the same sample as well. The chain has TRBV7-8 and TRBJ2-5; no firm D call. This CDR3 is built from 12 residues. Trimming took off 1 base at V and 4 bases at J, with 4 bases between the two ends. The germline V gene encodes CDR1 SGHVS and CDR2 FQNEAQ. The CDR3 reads CASSLGRETQYF. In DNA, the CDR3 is TGTGCCAGCAGCTTAGGCAGAGAGACCCAGTACTTC. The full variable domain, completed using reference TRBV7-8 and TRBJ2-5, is GAGVSQSPRYKVAKRGQDVALRCDPISGHVSLFWYQQALGQGPEFLTYFQNEAQLDKSGLPSDRFFAERPEGSVSTLKIQRTQQEDSAVYLCASSLGRETQYFGPGTRLLVL.

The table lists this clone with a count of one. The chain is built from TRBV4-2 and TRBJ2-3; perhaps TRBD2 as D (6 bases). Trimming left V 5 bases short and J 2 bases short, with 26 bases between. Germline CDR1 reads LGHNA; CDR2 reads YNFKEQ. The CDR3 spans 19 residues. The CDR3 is CASSEAYLSLAANTDTQYF. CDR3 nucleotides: TGTGCCAGCAGCGAAGCCTACCTCTCTTTAGCGGCCAACACAGATACGCAGTATTTT.

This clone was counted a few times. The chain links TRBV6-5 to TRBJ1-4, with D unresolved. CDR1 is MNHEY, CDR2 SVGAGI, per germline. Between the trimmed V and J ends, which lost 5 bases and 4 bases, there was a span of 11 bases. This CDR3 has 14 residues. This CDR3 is CASSGSALNEKLFF. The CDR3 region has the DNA TGTGCCAGCAGTGGGAGCGCCCTTAATGAAAAACTGTTTTTT.

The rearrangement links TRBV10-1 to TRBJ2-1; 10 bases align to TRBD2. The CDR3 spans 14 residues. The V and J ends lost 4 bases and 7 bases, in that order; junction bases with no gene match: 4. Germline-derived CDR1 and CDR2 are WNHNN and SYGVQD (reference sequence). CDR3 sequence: CASSVSGRANEQFF. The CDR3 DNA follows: TGCGCCAGCAGTGTGAGCGGGAGGGCAAATGAGCAGTTCTTC.

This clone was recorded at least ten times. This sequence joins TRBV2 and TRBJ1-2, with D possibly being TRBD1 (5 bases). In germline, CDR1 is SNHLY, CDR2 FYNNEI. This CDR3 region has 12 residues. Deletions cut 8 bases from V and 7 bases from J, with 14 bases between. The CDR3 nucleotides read TGTGCCAGCTTACAGGATCGGTTTGGCTACACCTTC. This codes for CASLQDRFGYTF. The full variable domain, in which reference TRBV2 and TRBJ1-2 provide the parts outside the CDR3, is EPEVTQTPSHQVTQMGQEVILRCVPISNHLYFYWYRQILGQKVEFLVSFYNNEISEKSEIFDDQFSVERPDGSNFTLKIRSTKLEDSAMYFCASLQDRFGYTFGSGTRLTVV.

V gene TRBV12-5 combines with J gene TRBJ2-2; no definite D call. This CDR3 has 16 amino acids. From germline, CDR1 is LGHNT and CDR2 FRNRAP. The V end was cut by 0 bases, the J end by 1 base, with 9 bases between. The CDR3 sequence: CASGLVLGLNTGELFF. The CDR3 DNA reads TGTGCTAGTGGTTTGGTCTTGGGCTTGAACACCGGGGAGCTGTTTTTT.

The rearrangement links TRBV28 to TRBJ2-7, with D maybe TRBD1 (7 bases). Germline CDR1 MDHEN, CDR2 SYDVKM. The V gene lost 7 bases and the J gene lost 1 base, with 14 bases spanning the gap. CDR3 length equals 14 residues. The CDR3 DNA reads TGTGCCAGCAACCCAGGGGGGAGGTCCTACGAGCAGTACTTC. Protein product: CASNPGGRSYEQYF.

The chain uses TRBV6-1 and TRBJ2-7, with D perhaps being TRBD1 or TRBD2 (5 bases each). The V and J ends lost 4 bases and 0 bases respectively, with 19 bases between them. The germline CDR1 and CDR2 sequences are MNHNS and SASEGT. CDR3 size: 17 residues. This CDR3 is CASSVGAGTLVSYEQYF. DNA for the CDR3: TGTGCCAGCAGTGTCGGAGCCGGGACCTTAGTCTCCTACGAGCAGTACTTC.

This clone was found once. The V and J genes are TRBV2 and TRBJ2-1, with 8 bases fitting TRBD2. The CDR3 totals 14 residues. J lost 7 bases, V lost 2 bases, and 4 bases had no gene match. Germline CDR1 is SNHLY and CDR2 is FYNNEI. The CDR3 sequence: CASSEREGRNEQFF. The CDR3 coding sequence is TGTGCCAGCAGTGAACGGGAGGGCCGGAATGAGCAGTTCTTC.

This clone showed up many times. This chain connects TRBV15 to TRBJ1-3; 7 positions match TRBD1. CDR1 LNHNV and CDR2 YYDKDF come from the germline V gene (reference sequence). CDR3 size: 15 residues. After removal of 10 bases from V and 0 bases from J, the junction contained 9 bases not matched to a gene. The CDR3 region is CANEGQTYSGNTIYF. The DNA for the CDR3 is TGTGCCAACGAGGGACAGACCTACTCTGGAAACACCATATATTTT.

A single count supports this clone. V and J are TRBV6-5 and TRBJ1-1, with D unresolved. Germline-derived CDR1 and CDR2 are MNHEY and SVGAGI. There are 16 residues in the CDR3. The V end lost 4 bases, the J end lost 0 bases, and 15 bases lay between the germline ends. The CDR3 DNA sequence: TGTGCCAGCAGTTCGACGTACCGGGCTATGAACACTGAAGCTTTCTTT. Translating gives CASSSTYRAMNTEAFF.